Below, one TCR beta chain is given with its context. CDR3 length: 12 amino acids. CDR1 and CDR2 from the germline V gene are SGHAT and FQNNGV. Trimming cost V 3 bases and J 4 bases, with 7 bases left between them. This sample was taken from a study of blood T cell repertoires in COVID-19. Only in-frame clones appear in the TCRdb table, and some are missing; sequencing was by immunoSEQ multiplex PCR. Of about 150,000 clones listed, about 85% are singletons. Sequenced: peripheral blood. The rearrangement links TRBV11-2 to TRBJ2-7, with D unclear. This TCR was sampled from a woman between 70 and 85 years old with COVID-19, enrolled during active disease. DNA of the CDR3: TGTGCCAGCAGCTTGGAGCCTTACGAGCAGTACTTC. Its protein product is CASSLEPYEQYF.